Each of the 5 T cell receptor beta chains below was sequenced from the same sample in a study of T cell repertoires in ileal Crohn's disease (dated by TCRdb to 2018 to 2020). Libraries were made using the immunoSEQ multiplex PCR assay. In its TCRdb copy, this immuneACCESS table keeps in-frame sequences only and misses some clones. Where compared with another copy, unresolved V genes explain less than half of these, and the others have no known cause. The sample records about 17,000 clones, roughly two thirds of which are singletons. The ten largest clones represent roughly 5.5% of the sample. The sequencing sample was made of ileal tissue. Receptor source: an adult with Crohn's disease.

The chain combines TRBV5-6 with TRBJ1-3; D gene ambiguous. Per the germline V gene, CDR1 is SGHDT and CDR2 is YYEEEE. The CDR3 consists of 14 residues. V was cut by 6 bases and J by 0 bases, with 10 bases left in between. Here the CDR3 DNA reads TGTGCCAGCAACTTACGGTTCTCTGGAAACACCATATATTTT. This codes for CASNLRFSGNTIYF.

The chain uses TRBV11-2 and TRBJ2-1, with D tentatively TRBD1 (8 bases). The V gene's germline CDR1 is SGHAT and CDR2 FQNNGV. V was shortened by 6 bases and J by 4 bases, with 16 bases between the two germline ends. This CDR3 has 15 amino acids. CDR3 in amino acids: CASRPQGGAYNEQFF. DNA for the CDR3: TGTGCCAGCAGACCACAGGGGGGGGCTTACAATGAGCAGTTCTTC.

The DNA for the CDR3 is TGCGCCAGCAGCCAAGTAGCGGGGGGGCAGGAGCAGTACTTC. It is translated as CASSQVAGGQEQYF. The chain has TRBV4-1 and TRBJ2-7, with 11 bases matching TRBD2. This CDR3 is built from 14 residues. V shed 1 base, J shed 7 bases, and the junction held 3 bases outside the gene matches. CDR1 MGHRA and CDR2 YSYEKL come from the germline V gene.

The chain links TRBV2 to TRBJ1-1; D is undetermined. CDR3 size: 11 residues. V gave up 5 bases and J gave up 6 bases, with 7 bases separating them. Looked up from germline, CDR1 is SNHLY and CDR2 is FYNNEI. The CDR3 DNA sequence: TGTGCCAGCAGTTACAGTGCTGAAGCTTTCTTT. It codes for CASSYSAEAFF.

V usage is TRBV7-3 and J usage is TRBJ2-1; a weak D match, TRBD2 (5 bases). The CDR3 has 13 residues. V lost 5 bases and J lost 3, with 8 bases in between. CDR1 and CDR2 from the germline V gene are SGHTA and FQGTGA. This chain's CDR3 is CASSLLGYNEQFF. The CDR3 DNA sequence: TGTGCCAGCAGCCTACTAGGCTACAATGAGCAGTTCTTC.